The 11 T cell receptor beta chains presented below share a single source sample, sequenced in a study of T-cell memory formation after mild COVID-19. TCRdb reprocessed the 5' RACE reads with MiXCR, giving one entry per CDR3 protein. Counted here are some 300,000 distinct CDR3 sequences, 20% occurring once; the ten biggest clones make up around 20%. Material: PBMCs or a T cell subset sorted from them (not recorded which). The receptors were gathered from a young man who had mild COVID-19 (a few samples of this study predate the infection). Cell type and time point are not known.

This clonotype has only a few counts. This chain uses TRBV7-2 with TRBJ1-3, with D possibly being TRBD1 (5 bases). This CDR3 contains 13 residues. The germline gives CDR1 SGHTA, CDR2 FQGNSA. Trimming removed 5 bases at V and 3 bases at J, with 8 bases between. The CDR3 protein is CASSGGYGNTIYF. The CDR3 nucleotides read TGTGCCAGCAGCGGGGGTTATGGAAACACCATATATTTT. Drawing the rest from reference TRBV7-2 and TRBJ1-3, the complete variable domain is GAGVSQSPSNKVTEKGKDVELRCDPISGHTALYWYRQSLGQGLEFLIYFQGNSAPDKSGLPSDRFSAERTGGSVSTLTIQRTQQEDSAVYLCASSGGYGNTIYFGEGSWLTVV.

This clonotype was counted a few times. This rearrangement joins TRBV7-9 to TRBJ2-2; D uncertain. The CDR3 covers 14 residues. Germline lookup yields CDR1 SEHNR and CDR2 FQNEAQ (reference sequence). The germline V and J ends were trimmed by 8 bases and 5 bases, with 15 bases remaining between them. The CDR3 loop reads CASGQGRRTGELFF. In nucleotides, the CDR3 is TGTGCCAGCGGTCAAGGACGAAGAACCGGGGAGCTGTTTTTT.

The sample holds many counts of this clonotype. The gene calls are TRBV6-5 and TRBJ2-2, with TRBD2 matching 10 bases. Germline CDR1 and CDR2: MNHEY and SVGAGI. The CDR3 loop spans 14 amino acids. V was clipped by 6 bases and J by 6 bases; unmatched bases: 4. The CDR3 region has the DNA TGTGCCAGCAGATCCAGCGGGGGGGCCGGGGAGCTGTTTTTT. The encoded protein is CASRSSGGAGELFF.

This clonotype was detected ten times or more. The V gene is TRBV5-4, the J gene TRBJ1-2; unclear D gene. The V end was cut by 5 bases, the J end by 5 bases, with 16 bases between. This CDR3 contains 14 residues. Germline CDR1 SGHNT, CDR2 YYREEE (reference sequence). The chain's CDR3 is CASRPPASVYGYTF. The CDR3 DNA reads as TGTGCCAGCAGACCCCCGGCCTCGGTATATGGCTACACCTTC.

The chain joins TRBV6-5 to TRBJ1-6; no firm D call. The CDR3 sequence is 14 residues long. Trimming shortened V by 6 bases and J by 6 bases, and 12 bases separated the two germline ends. CDR1 is MNHEY, CDR2 SVGAGI, per germline. The CDR3 bases are TGTGCCAGCAGGCCCGCAGTGGCTAATTCACCCCTCCACTTT. Amino acids: CASRPAVANSPLHF.

This clonotype was picked up a small number of times. CDR3 region: CAIRDRGETQYF. CDR3 coding DNA: TGTGCCATCAGGGACAGGGGGGAGACCCAGTACTTC. The chain has TRBV10-3 and TRBJ2-5, with TRBD1 identical over 10 bases. The CDR3 covers 12 residues. The germline V gene has CDR1 ENHRY and CDR2 SYGVKD. With V trimmed by 6 bases and J by 5 bases, 0 bases remained unmatched.

This clonotype has more than one count but fewer than ten. CDR3 in DNA: TGTGCCAGCAGTCCCTCGGACCTAAGGGCTTTCTTT. As protein: CASSPSDLRAFF. The V call is TRBV12-3 or TRBV12-4, the J call TRBJ1-1; D is ambiguous. CDR3 length equals 12 residues. Trimming left V 5 bases short and J 11 bases short, with 15 bases between.

The chain uses TRBV2 and TRBJ2-2; no firm D call. Germline loops: CDR1 SNHLY, CDR2 FYNNEI. V dropped 5 bases and J dropped 2 bases, with 12 bases sitting between them. The CDR3 contains 15 residues. DNA of the CDR3: TGTGCCAGCAGTCTCGAGGTTGGAAACACCGGGGAGCTGTTTTTT. Translation: CASSLEVGNTGELFF.

This clonotype was detected a few times. This rearrangement joins TRBV2 to TRBJ1-5, with D possibly TRBD1 on 6 matching bases. Germline assignment: CDR1 SNHLY and CDR2 FYNNEI. The V end lost 7 bases, the J end lost 4 bases, and 14 bases lay between the germline ends. The CDR3 totals 14 residues. Written as DNA, the CDR3 is TGTGCCAGCACGAGGTCAGGGGCAAATCAGCCCCAGCATTTT. It yields the protein CASTRSGANQPQHF.

The sample holds a few counts of this clonotype. The chain is built from TRBV7-3 and TRBJ1-1, with D tentatively TRBD1 (6 bases). The V and J ends lost 3 bases and 3 bases respectively, with 14 bases between them. Looked up from germline, CDR1 is SGHTA and CDR2 is FQGTGA. The CDR3 contains 15 residues. CDR3 in amino acids: CASSLSGEVHTEAFF. The CDR3 DNA is TGTGCCAGCAGCTTGTCAGGGGAGGTTCACACTGAAGCTTTCTTT.

In its sample, this clonotype was seen once. The chain employs TRBV12-3 or TRBV12-4 and TRBJ1-1; D perhaps matches TRBD1 (5 bases). Trimming shortened V by 2 bases and J by 1 base, and 8 bases separated the two germline ends. CDR3 size: 14 residues. In DNA, the CDR3 is TGTGCCAGCAGTTTATTTGGGGCGAACACTGAAGCTTTCTTT. Protein product: CASSLFGANTEAFF.